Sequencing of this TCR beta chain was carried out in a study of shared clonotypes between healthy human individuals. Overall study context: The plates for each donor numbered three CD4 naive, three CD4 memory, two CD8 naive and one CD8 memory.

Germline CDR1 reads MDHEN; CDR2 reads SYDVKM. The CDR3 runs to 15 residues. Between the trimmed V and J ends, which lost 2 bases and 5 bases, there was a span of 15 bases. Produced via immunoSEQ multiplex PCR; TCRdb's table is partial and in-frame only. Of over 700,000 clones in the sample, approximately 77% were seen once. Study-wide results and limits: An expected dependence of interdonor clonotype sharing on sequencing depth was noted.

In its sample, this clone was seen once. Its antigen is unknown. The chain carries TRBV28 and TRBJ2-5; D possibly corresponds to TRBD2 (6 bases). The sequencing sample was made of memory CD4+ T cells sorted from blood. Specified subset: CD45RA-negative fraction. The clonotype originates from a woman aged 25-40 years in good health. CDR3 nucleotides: TGTGCCAGCAGTTTAGGCGGGACCGGCTCGGAGACCCAGTACTTC. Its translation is CASSLGGTGSETQYF.